The 6 T cell receptor beta chains reported below all come from one sample, sequenced in a study of T cell responses to AZD1222 COVID-19 vaccine. Using immunoSEQ multiplex PCR, the repertoire was profiled, and TCRdb retains in-frame clones only, with some absent. The table records around 210,000 clones, roughly 94% of them present only once. The source material was peripheral blood, sampled 28 days after the second dose of the MenACWY control vaccine. The receptors originated from an adult who received the MenACWY meningococcal vaccine as a control.

V and J are TRBV28 and TRBJ1-5; TRBD1 matches 8 bases. Looked up from germline, CDR1 is MDHEN and CDR2 is SYDVKM. This CDR3 contains 16 residues. V lost 2 bases, J lost 3 bases, and 6 bases stayed unmatched. The DNA for the CDR3 is TGTGCCAGCAGTTTAAGGTGGGGACAGGCCAATCAGCCCCAGCATTTT. It encodes CASSLRWGQANQPQHF.

The chain has TRBV6-6 and TRBJ2-3, with TRBD1 matching over 7 bases. Trimming cost V 7 bases and J 3 bases; bases outside gene matches: 4. The germline V gene encodes CDR1 MNHNY and CDR2 SVGAGI (reference sequence). The CDR3 totals 13 residues. The chain's CDR3 is CASKAGGTDTQYF. DNA of the CDR3: TGTGCCAGCAAGGCAGGGGGAACAGATACGCAGTATTTT.

The chain combines TRBV2 with TRBJ2-1; TRBD2 is a possible D gene (6 bases). CDR1 SNHLY and CDR2 FYNNEI come from the germline V gene. CDR3 length: 14 amino acids. V was trimmed by 6 bases and J by 6 bases, leaving 15 bases between them. Here the CDR3 reads CASRSGVQSNEQFF. As DNA, the CDR3 is TGTGCCAGCAGGTCGGGAGTACAAAGCAATGAGCAGTTCTTC.

The CDR3: CASSLQNTGELFF. CDR3 nucleotides: TGTGCCAGCAGCTTGCAGAACACCGGGGAGCTGTTTTTT. The chain couples TRBV11-3 to TRBJ2-2; D remains ambiguous. The CDR3 has 13 amino acids. Germline assignment: CDR1 SGHNT and CDR2 YENEEA. V was shortened by 3 bases and J by 1 base, with 3 bases between the two germline ends.

V usage is TRBV11-2 and J usage is TRBJ2-5; TRBD2 matches at 8 bases. The CDR3 totals 17 residues. The germline gives CDR1 SGHAT, CDR2 FQNNGV. V lost 5 bases to trimming and J lost 4 bases; unmatched junction nucleotides: 15. The CDR3 here is CASSGGGSGTRRETQYF. Written as DNA, the CDR3 is TGTGCCAGCAGCGGTGGGGGCTCCGGGACTAGAAGAGAGACCCAGTACTTC.

The chain links TRBV3-1 (or the pseudogene TRBV3-2) to TRBJ2-1, with 9 bases matching TRBD2. Germline CDR1 and CDR2: LGHDT and YNNKEL (reference sequence). This CDR3 has 15 residues. After removal of 3 bases from V and 9 bases from J, the junction contained 9 bases not matched to a gene. The CDR3, as DNA: TGTGCCAGCAGCCAGCGTTGGGCGGGGGGGTTTGAGCAGTTCTTC. Amino acid sequence: CASSQRWAGGFEQFF.